This TCR beta chain was sequenced for a study of cytomegalovirus exposure and HLA in healthy donors. About the research overall: A subsequent analysis stated that the 120 validation repertoires were run on the same platform as the roughly 700 first-cohort repertoires.

The donors were part of the validation cohort, which consisted of approximately 110 subjects and was separate from the first cohort of roughly 620 subjects. General study results and limits: Among the CMV-associated chains, three were confirmed in vitro as specific for CMV antigens. Cytomegalovirus association was assigned to about 150 TCR beta chains.

About this clone itself: Its antigen is unidentified.

V shed 7 bases and J 9 bases; nucleotides not matched to a gene: 6. Germline assignment: CDR1 MDHEN and CDR2 SYDVKM. There are 12 residues in the CDR3. Sequencing used immunoSEQ multiplex PCR; TCRdb keeps in-frame clones, though not all of them. Of approximately 120,000 clones listed, around 86% were seen once; the top ten hold about 2%. The chain joins TRBV28 to TRBJ2-3, with 8 bases that match TRBD1. The sequence was obtained from a woman between 18 and 29 years old in good health and CMV-seronegative. Specimen: PBMCs. CDR3 DNA sequence: TGTGCCAGCACCCAGGACAGGGAAACGCAGTATTTT. Protein product: CASTQDRETQYF.